Described below is a single T cell receptor (beta chain) sequence and its context. The germline CDR1 and CDR2 sequences are GTSNPN and SVGIG (reference sequence). The V and J ends lost 7 bases and 4 bases, in that order; junction bases with no gene match: 11. The CDR3 length is 14 residues. Per the original methods: Counts of nucleated cells, estimated from reference gene primer amplification, were obtained. Clones were read by immunoSEQ multiplex PCR, and TCRdb kept only the in-frame ones, dropping some. V and J calls and clone size follow that table, whereas D and trimming were derived from the DNA. Of roughly 130,000 clones detected, 86% appear once; the ten largest clones hold about 4.5%. The data were obtained in a study of blood T cell repertoires in COVID-19. Study overall: Both acute and convalescent COVID-19 samples were obtained from the United States, Italy and Spain. T cells, B-cell-depleted T cells, or PBMCs provided the cDNA or gDNA that served as material.

The sequence was collected from a man between 40 and 49 years old with acute or convalescent COVID-19. This chain uses TRBV30 with TRBJ1-1, with TRBD1 identical over 8 bases. The specimen sequenced was peripheral blood. CDR3 amino acids: CASTDRGRGTEAFF. The DNA of the CDR3 is TGTGCCTCAACTGACAGGGGCCGAGGCACTGAAGCTTTCTTT. The full variable domain, in which reference TRBV30 and TRBJ1-1 provide the parts outside the CDR3, is SQTIHQWPATLVQPVGSPLSLECTVEGTSNPNLYWYRQAAGRGLQLLFYSVGIGQISSEVPQNLSASRPQDRQFILSSKKLLLSDSGFYLCASTDRGRGTEAFFGQGTRLTVV.